Sequencing of this T cell receptor (beta chain) was carried out in a study of esophageal squamous cell carcinoma under preoperative chemotherapy. TCRdb re-called the PCR reads through MiXCR, storing one row per CDR3 protein. The table lists more than 9,500 distinct CDR3 sequences, 45% to 60% of them singletons, with around 15% in the top ten. This clonotype showed up just a few times. CDR3 length equals 13 residues. Germline lookup yields CDR1 ENHRY and CDR2 SYGVKD. Losses at the gene ends were 8 bases for V and 10 bases for J; bases not matched to a gene: 9. The time point is: before preoperative PTX-NDP chemotherapy.

This clonotype was obtained from a human donor with esophageal squamous cell carcinoma. The donor label of this sample is uncertain. The material was obtained from a patient given preoperative chemotherapy. V usage is TRBV10-3 and J usage is TRBJ2-1; 9 bases match TRBD1. CDR3 sequence: CAIRGQGTVEQFF. The DNA for the CDR3 is TGTGCCATCCGGGGACAGGGAACGGTAGAGCAGTTCTTC.